This record concerns one T cell receptor (beta chain) sequence. The junction departs from the called germline gene at one end, perhaps through a read error. In germline, CDR1 is SQVTM, CDR2 ANQGSEA. CDR3 length: 14 residues. This specimen belongs to a study of blood T cell repertoires in COVID-19. Assay used: immunoSEQ multiplex PCR; TCRdb lists only in-frame clones, some missing. The sample lists some 87,000 clones, 75% to 90% occurring once. The TCR originated in a woman in her 70s with acute or convalescent COVID-19. The sample taken for sequencing was peripheral blood. The rearrangement uses TRBV29-1 and TRBJ1-1; D not resolved. CDR3 in DNA: TGCAGCGTTCAAGGGAGATCGGGGAACGCTGAAGCTTTCTTT. Its translation: CSVQGRSGNAEAFF.